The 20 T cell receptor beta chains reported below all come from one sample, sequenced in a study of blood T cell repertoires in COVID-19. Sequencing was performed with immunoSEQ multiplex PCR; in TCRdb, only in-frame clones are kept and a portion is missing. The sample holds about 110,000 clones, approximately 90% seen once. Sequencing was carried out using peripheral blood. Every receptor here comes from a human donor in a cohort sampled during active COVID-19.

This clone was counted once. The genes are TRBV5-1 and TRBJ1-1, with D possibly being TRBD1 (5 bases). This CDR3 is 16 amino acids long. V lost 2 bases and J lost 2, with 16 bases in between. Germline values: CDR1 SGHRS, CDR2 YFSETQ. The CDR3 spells CASSFHRKTKNTEAFF. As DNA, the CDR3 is TGCGCCAGCAGCTTTCACAGGAAAACGAAAAACACTGAAGCTTTCTTT.

For the CDR3, the DNA is TGCGCCAGCAGCCGCGGACAGGGGGATCTTAACCCGGGAAACACCATATATTTT. It is translated as CASSRGQGDLNPGNTIYF. This chain uses TRBV4-1 with TRBJ1-3; 10 bases align to TRBD1. CDR3 length: 18 amino acids. J lost 4 bases, V lost 4 bases, and 13 bases had no gene match. Germline CDR1 MGHRA, CDR2 YSYEKL.

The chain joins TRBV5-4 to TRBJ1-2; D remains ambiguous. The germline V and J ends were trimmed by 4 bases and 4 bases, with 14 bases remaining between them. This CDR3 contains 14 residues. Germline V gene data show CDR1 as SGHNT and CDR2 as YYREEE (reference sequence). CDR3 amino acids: CASSVTGSLYGYTF. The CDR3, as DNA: TGTGCCAGCAGCGTTACCGGGAGTCTCTATGGCTACACCTTC.

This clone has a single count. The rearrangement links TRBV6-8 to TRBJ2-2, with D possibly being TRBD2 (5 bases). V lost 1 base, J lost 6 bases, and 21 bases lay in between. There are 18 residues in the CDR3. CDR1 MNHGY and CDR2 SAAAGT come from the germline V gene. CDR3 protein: CASSYYTRLAYWSGELFF. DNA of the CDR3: TGTGCCAGCAGTTACTATACACGGCTAGCCTATTGGTCCGGGGAGCTGTTTTTT.

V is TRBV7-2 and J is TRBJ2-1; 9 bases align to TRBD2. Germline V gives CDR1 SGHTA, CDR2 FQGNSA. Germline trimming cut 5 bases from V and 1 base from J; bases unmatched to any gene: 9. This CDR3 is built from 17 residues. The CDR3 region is CASSLSGGLNSYNEQFF. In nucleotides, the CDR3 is TGTGCCAGCAGCCTGAGCGGGGGGCTGAATTCCTACAATGAGCAGTTCTTC. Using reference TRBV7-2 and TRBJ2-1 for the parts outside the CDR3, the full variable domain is GAGVSQSPSNKVTEKGKDVELRCDPISGHTALYWYRQSLGQGLEFLIYFQGNSAPDKSGLPSDRFSAERTGGSVSTLTIQRTQQEDSAVYLCASSLSGGLNSYNEQFFGPGTRLTVL.

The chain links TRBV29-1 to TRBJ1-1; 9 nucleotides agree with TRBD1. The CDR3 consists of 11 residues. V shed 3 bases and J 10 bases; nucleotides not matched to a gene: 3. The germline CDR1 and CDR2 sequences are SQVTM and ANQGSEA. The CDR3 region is CSVDGTGRAFF. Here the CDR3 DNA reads TGCAGCGTTGACGGGACAGGGCGAGCTTTCTTT.

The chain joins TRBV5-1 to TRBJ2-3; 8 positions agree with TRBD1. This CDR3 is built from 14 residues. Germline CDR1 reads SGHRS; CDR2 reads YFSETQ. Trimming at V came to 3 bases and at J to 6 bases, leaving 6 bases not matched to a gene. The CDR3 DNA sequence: TGCGCCAGCAGCTCCCAGGGGGCAGGGGATACGCAGTATTTT. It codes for CASSSQGAGDTQYF.

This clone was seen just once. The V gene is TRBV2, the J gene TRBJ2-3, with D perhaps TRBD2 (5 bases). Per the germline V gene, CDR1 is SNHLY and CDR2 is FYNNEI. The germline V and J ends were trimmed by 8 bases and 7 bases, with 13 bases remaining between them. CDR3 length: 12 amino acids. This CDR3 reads CASSRGENTQYF. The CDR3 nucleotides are TGTGCCAGCTCCCGGGGAGAGAATACGCAGTATTTT.

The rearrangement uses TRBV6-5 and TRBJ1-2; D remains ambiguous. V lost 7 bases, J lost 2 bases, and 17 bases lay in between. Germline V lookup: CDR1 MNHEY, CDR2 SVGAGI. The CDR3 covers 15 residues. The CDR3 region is CASKVRQLENYGYTF. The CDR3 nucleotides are TGTGCCAGCAAGGTGAGGCAGCTTGAAAACTATGGCTACACCTTC.

CDR3: CASTSGTSGSFFYEQYF. CDR3 sequence (DNA): TGTGCCAGCACCTCGGGGACTAGCGGGAGTTTTTTTTACGAGCAGTACTTC. This chain connects TRBV11-2 to TRBJ2-7, with 14 nucleotides matching TRBD2. Germline V gene lookup returns CDR1 SGHAT and CDR2 FQNNGV. V gave up 7 bases and J gave up 4 bases; unmatched junction bases: 12. The CDR3 consists of 17 residues.

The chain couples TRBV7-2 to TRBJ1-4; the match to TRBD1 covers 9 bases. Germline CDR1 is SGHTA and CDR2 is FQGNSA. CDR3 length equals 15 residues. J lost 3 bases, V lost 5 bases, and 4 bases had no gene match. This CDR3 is CASSLDRGANEKLFF. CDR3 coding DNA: TGTGCCAGCAGCCTAGACAGGGGGGCTAATGAAAAACTGTTTTTT.

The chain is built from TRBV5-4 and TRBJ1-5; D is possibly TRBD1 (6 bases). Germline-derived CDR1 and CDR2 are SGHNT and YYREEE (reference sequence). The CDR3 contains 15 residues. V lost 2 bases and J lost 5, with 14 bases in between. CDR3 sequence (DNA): TGTGCCAGCAGCTTAGGGGGGGGAGGCGATCAGCCCCAGCATTTT. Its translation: CASSLGGGGDQPQHF.

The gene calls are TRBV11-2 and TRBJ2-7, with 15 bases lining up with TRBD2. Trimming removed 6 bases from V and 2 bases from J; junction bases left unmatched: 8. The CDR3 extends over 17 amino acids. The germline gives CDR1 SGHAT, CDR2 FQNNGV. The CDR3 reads CASSPGTSGGSTYEQYF. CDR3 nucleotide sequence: TGTGCCAGCAGTCCCGGGACTAGCGGGGGGTCTACCTACGAGCAGTACTTC.

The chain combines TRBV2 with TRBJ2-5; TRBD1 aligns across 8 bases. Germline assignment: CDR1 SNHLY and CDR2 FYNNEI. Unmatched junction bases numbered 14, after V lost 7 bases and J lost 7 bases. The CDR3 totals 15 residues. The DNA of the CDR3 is TGTGCCAGCACCGTTGTGACAGGGGCCCCGGGGACCCAGTACTTC. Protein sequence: CASTVVTGAPGTQYF.

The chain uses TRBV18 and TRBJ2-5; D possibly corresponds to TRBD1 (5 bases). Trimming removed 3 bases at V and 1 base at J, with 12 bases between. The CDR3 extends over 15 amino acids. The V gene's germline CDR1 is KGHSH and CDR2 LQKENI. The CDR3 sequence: CASSPQLGLQETQYF. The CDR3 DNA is TGTGCCAGCTCACCCCAATTGGGGCTCCAAGAGACCCAGTACTTC.

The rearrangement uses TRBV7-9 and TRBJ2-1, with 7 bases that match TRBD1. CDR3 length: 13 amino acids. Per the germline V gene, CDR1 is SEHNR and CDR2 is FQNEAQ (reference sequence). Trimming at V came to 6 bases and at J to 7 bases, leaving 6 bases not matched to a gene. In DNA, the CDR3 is TGTGCCAGCAGAGGTCAGGGGGTGAATGAGCAGTTCTTC. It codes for CASRGQGVNEQFF. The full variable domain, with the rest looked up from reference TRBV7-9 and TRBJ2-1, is DTGVSQNPRHKITKRGQNVTFRCDPISEHNRLYWYRQTLGQGPEFLTYFQNEAQLEKSRLLSDRFSAERPKGSFSTLEIQRTEQGDSAMYLCASRGQGVNEQFFGPGTRLTVL.

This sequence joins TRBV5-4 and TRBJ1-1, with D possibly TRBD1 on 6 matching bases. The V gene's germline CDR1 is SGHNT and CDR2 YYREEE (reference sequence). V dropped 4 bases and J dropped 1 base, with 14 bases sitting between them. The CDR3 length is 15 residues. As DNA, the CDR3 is TGTGCCAGCAGCCCGGGAGGGACAACGAACACTGAAGCTTTCTTT. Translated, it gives CASSPGGTTNTEAFF. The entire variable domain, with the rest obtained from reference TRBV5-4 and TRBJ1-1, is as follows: ETGVTQSPTHLIKTRGQQVTLRCSSQSGHNTVSWYQQALGQGPQFIFQYYREEENGRGNFPPRFSGLQFPNYSSELNVNALELDDSALYLCASSPGGTTNTEAFFGQGTRLTVV.

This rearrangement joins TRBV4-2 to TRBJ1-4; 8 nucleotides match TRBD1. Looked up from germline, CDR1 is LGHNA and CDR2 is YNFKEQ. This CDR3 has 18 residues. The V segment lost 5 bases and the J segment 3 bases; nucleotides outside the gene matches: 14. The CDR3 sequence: CASSGRGQGGKANEKLFF. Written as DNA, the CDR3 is TGTGCCAGCAGCGGTCGAGGACAGGGCGGCAAAGCTAATGAAAAACTGTTTTTT.

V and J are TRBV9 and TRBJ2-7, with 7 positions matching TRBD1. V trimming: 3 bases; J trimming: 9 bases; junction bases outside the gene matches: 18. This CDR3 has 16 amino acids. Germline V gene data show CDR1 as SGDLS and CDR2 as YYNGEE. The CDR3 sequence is CASSAQSGTDSSRQYF. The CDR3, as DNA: TGTGCCAGCAGCGCACAATCAGGGACAGATTCTAGTCGGCAGTACTTC.

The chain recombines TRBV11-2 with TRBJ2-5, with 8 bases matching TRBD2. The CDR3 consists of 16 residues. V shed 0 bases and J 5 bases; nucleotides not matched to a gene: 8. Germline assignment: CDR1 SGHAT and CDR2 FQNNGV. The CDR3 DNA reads TGTGCCAGCAGCTTAGATCGGCGACGCGGGGGGGAGACCCAGTACTTC. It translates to CASSLDRRRGGETQYF.